This T cell receptor beta chain is from a study of Graves' ophthalmopathy and Graves' hyperthyroidism. Overall study findings and caveats: Blood also contained most of the expanded thyroid clonotypes above 0.001 frequency.

The CDR3 contains 10 residues. CDR1 and CDR2 from the germline V gene are DFQATT and SNEGSKA (reference sequence). The V end was cut by 5 bases, the J end by 8 bases, with 10 bases between. Beta-chain TCR CDR3 regions were amplified from RNA transcripts. An opening RT-PCR round employed HTBI primers and preceded a second-round multiplex PCR. TCRdb independently ran MiXCR on the multiplex PCR reads; one entry per CDR3 protein. The sample contains over a million distinct CDR3 sequences, around a third of which appear only once. Concerning this clonotype itself: What it binds is unknown.

Exclusion criteria comprised other autoimmune diseases, uncontrolled infections, pregnancy or lactation in patients. V is TRBV20-1 and J is TRBJ2-7, with D perhaps matching TRBD2 (5 bases). This receptor was obtained from an adult man with Graves' hyperthyroidism. The sample consisted of peripheral blood or thyroid tissue (not recorded which). The CDR3 DNA sequence: TGCAGTGCTCGTTTAGCGAAGCAGTACTTC. The encoded protein is CSARLAKQYF.